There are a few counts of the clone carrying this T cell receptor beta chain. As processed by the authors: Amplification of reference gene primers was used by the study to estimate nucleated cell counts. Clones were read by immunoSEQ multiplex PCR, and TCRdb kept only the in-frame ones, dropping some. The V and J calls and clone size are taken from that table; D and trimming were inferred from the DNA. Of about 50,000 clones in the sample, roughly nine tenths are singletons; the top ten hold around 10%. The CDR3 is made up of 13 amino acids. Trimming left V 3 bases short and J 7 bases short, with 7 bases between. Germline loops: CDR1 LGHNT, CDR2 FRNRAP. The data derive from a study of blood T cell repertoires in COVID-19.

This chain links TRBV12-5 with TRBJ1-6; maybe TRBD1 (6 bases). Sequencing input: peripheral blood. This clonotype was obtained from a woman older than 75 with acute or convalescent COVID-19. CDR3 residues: CASGLGGNSPLHF. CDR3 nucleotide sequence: TGTGCTAGTGGTTTAGGGGGAAATTCACCCCTCCACTTT.